This T cell receptor (beta chain) was recovered during a study of blood T cells in healthy people across ages. The germline gives CDR1 SGHNT, CDR2 YENEEA. The CDR3 runs 13 residues. V lost 0 bases, J lost 9 bases, and 6 bases lay in between. Then a second PCR, running roughly 7 to 11 cycles, was carried out with a sample-barcoded 5' primer and a J-beta primer mix. Any given sample supplied a minimum of 3 million CDR3-containing paired-end reads. TCRdb recomputed calls from the 5' RACE reads with MiXCR, one row per CDR3 protein. The sample lists more than 1.4 million distinct CDR3 sequences; about 43% were seen once. Ranging in age from roughly 6 to 100, the donors were healthy Caucasian individuals from Russia. This clonotype came up a few times.

The sequenced sample consisted of blood. The source of this sequence is a woman under 30 in good health. This chain joins TRBV11-3 and TRBJ1-6; D not resolved. The DNA of the CDR3 is TGTGCCAGCAGCTTAGATCCTGCTTCACCCCTCCACTTT. Translation gives CASSLDPASPLHF.